The rows below give T cell receptor beta chains drawn from one sample of a study of blood T cell repertoires in COVID-19. Using immunoSEQ multiplex PCR, the repertoire was profiled, and TCRdb retains in-frame clones only, with some absent. The sample comprises 140,000 to 150,000 clones, approximately 87% of which are singletons, and more than 1% rests with the top ten. The sample comprised PBMCs or T cells enriched from blood (not recorded which). These receptors all stem from a woman aged 25 to 39 with acute COVID-19. Each CDR3 is given with its conserved first and last residue. D genes are given only for firm matches. For some rows the clone size is stated as once, few or many, or as a class when expanded; others skip it.

V gene,clone size,CDR3 length,D gene,J gene,CDR3 DNA,CDR3 protein
TRBV27,-,17,TRBD2,TRBJ2-7,TGTGCCAGCAGTCTCCTAACTAGCGGGAGGCGCTCCTACGAGCAGTACTTC,CASSLLTSGRRSYEQYF
TRBV29-1,-,13,-,TRBJ2-3,TGCAGCGTCAAAGGCGGGATATCAGATACGCAGTATTTT,CSVKGGISDTQYF
TRBV7-2,once,14,-,TRBJ2-3,TGTGCCAGCAGCTTATGGGCTCGCACAGATACGCAGTATTTT,CASSLWARTDTQYF
TRBV6-6,-,14,-,TRBJ1-5,TGTGCCAGCAGTTACTCGTCTAGTGATCAGCCCCAGCATTTT,CASSYSSSDQPQHF
TRBV7-6,-,15,-,TRBJ1-4,TGTGCCAGCAGCTTAGTTGGGGTTCGGGGTGAAAAACTGTTTTTT,CASSLVGVRGEKLFF
TRBV5-1,-,16,TRBD2,TRBJ2-2,TGCGCCAGCAGCCTACGGTCTAGCGGGGACACCGGGGAGCTGTTTTTT,CASSLRSSGDTGELFF
TRBV5-6,-,15,TRBD1,TRBJ2-3,TGTGCCAGCAGCTCGACGGACGCAGGGGGTGCAACGCAGTATTTT,CASSSTDAGGATQYF
TRBV28,-,14,TRBD1,TRBJ2-7,TGTGCCAGCAGCAGCGTGGTCGGGACAGTCGAGCAGTACTTC,CASSSVVGTVEQYF
TRBV19,-,14,-,TRBJ2-1,TGTGCCAGTAGGTCTCTAAGCTCCTACAATGAGCAGTTCTTC,CASRSLSSYNEQFF
TRBV6-1,-,15,TRBD2,TRBJ2-7,TGTGCCAGCAGTGAAGGACTAGCGGGTGTTTACGAGCAGTACTTC,CASSEGLAGVYEQYF
TRBV29-1,-,13,-,TRBJ1-1,TGCAGCGTTGTTACAGGTCCACACACTGAAGCTTTCTTT,CSVVTGPHTEAFF
TRBV20-1,-,10,-,TRBJ1-5,TGCAGTGCGGGGCCAGGGCCCCAGCATTTT,CSAGPGPQHF
TRBV6-5,-,15,TRBD1,TRBJ1-2,TGTGCCAGCAGTTATTTCGCAGGGGGCCTAAATGGCTACACCTTC,CASSYFAGGLNGYTF
TRBV6-5,-,14,-,TRBJ2-3,TGTGCCAGCAGTTATTTTGCAGGGACAGATACGCAGTATTTT,CASSYFAGTDTQYF
TRBV29-1,-,12,-,TRBJ1-5,TGCAGCGTCGGGGACATTAATCAGCCCCAGCATTTT,CSVGDINQPQHF
TRBV28,-,11,-,TRBJ1-3,TGTGCCAGCGCGTCAACCAGGAATCGATATTTT,CASASTRNRYF
TRBV9,-,15,-,TRBJ1-3,TGTGCCAGCAGCCCATTCGGGACACTTTTTAACACCATATATTTT,CASSPFGTLFNTIYF
TRBV28,few,15,TRBD1,TRBJ1-2,TGTGCCAGCAGTGAGCAGGGGGCAACGGACTATGGCTACACCTTC,CASSEQGATDYGYTF
TRBV5-1,-,15,-,TRBJ1-6,TGCGCCAGCAGCTTGTCCCTGGCCGAAAATTCACCCCTCCACTTT,CASSLSLAENSPLHF
TRBV18,-,16,-,TRBJ2-7,TGTGCCAGCTCACCAGCGGTGGCGGCTAGTGTACGAGAGCAGTACTTC,CASSPAVAASVREQYF
TRBV10-3,-,15,TRBD1,TRBJ1-1,TGTGCCATCAAGGGACAGCAAGAATTGAACACTGAAGCTTTCTTT,CAIKGQQELNTEAFF
TRBV6-5,-,14,TRBD2,TRBJ2-7,TGTGCCAGCAGACTAGCGGGAGGGCCTTCCGAGCAGTACTTC,CASRLAGGPSEQYF
TRBV2,-,16,TRBD2,TRBJ2-2,TGTGCCAGCCTAAACCTTGGACTAGCCGACACCGGGGAGCTGTTTTTT,CASLNLGLADTGELFF
TRBV7-2,-,14,-,TRBJ1-6,TGTGCCAGCAGCTTAGGACAGTTTAATTCACCCCTCCACTTT,CASSLGQFNSPLHF
TRBV28,-,14,TRBD2,TRBJ2-5,TGTGCCAGCAGGTTTTCTGGGGGGGGAGAGACCCAGTACTTC,CASRFSGGGETQYF
TRBV19,-,15,TRBD1,TRBJ2-3,TGTGCCAGTAGTATGGGACAGGGAGGGGCAGATACGCAGTATTTT,CASSMGQGGADTQYF
TRBV24-1,-,14,-,TRBJ2-2,TGTGCCACCAGTGACCACAGGGAAGCCGGGGAGCTGTTTTTT,CATSDHREAGELFF
TRBV2,-,14,-,TRBJ1-5,TGTGCCAGCAGTGCCCAGGAATCTTATCAGCCCCAGCATTTT,CASSAQESYQPQHF
TRBV19,-,16,TRBD1,TRBJ2-2,TGTGCCAGTAGTAATCCCGCGGGGACAGGGGCCGGGGAGCTGTTTTTT,CASSNPAGTGAGELFF
TRBV29-1,once,13,TRBD1,TRBJ2-5,TGCAGCGTCATCAGGGGGAGCCAAGAGACCCAGTACTTC,CSVIRGSQETQYF
TRBV30,-,13,TRBD1,TRBJ1-4,TGTGCCTGGAGTGGGACAGGGAATGAAAAACTGTTTTTT,CAWSGTGNEKLFF
TRBV11-2,-,14,-,TRBJ2-5,TGTGCCAGCAGCTTAATCCTATCGGGGGAGACCCAGTACTTC,CASSLILSGETQYF
TRBV7-2,few,15,-,TRBJ1-6,TGTGCCAGCAGCTCGAAAACCGGTTTTAATTCACCCCTCCACTTT,CASSSKTGFNSPLHF
TRBV3-1/TRBV3-2,-,15,TRBD2,TRBJ2-3,TGTGCCAGCAGCGAGCGGGAGAGTTACACAGATACGCAGTATTTT,CASSERESYTDTQYF
TRBV3-1/TRBV3-2,-,13,-,TRBJ1-3,TGTGCCAGCAGCCAAGATCTTGGAAACACCATATATTTT,CASSQDLGNTIYF
TRBV7-8,once,13,TRBD1,TRBJ2-1,TGTGCCAGCAGCGTGACAGGGTACAATGAGCAGTTCTTC,CASSVTGYNEQFF
TRBV24-1,-,15,-,TRBJ1-2,TGTGCCACCAGTGATTTGCGAAGGAGGAACTATGGCTACACCTTC,CATSDLRRRNYGYTF
TRBV28,-,17,-,TRBJ1-5,TGTGCCAGCAGTGAGGCAGGGGCCTTAAGGTCCAATCAGCCCCAGCATTTT,CASSEAGALRSNQPQHF
TRBV6-2/TRBV6-3,once,17,TRBD1,TRBJ1-5,TGTGCCAGCAGCCCAGACGGGGGACAGGGGAATCATCAGCCCCAGCATTTT,CASSPDGGQGNHQPQHF
TRBV28,-,16,-,TRBJ2-6,TGTGCCAGCAGTAGCGGCGGGGGCGGTGGGGCCAACGTCCTGACTTTC,CASSSGGGGGANVLTF
TRBV19,-,15,-,TRBJ1-1,TGTGCCAGTAGCAAGGCTTGGGGGGGGAGCACTGAAGCTTTCTTT,CASSKAWGGSTEAFF
TRBV7-8,-,14,-,TRBJ1-1,TGTGCCAGCAGCTTACTAGGTTTTAACACTGAAGCTTTCTTT,CASSLLGFNTEAFF
TRBV30,-,15,-,TRBJ2-6,TGTGCCTGGAGTGTTAGGGGGTCTGGGGCCAACGTCCTGACTTTC,CAWSVRGSGANVLTF
TRBV5-4,-,17,TRBD2,TRBJ2-1,TGTGCCAGCAGCCCCCTAGGCGGGAGGGCGTCCTACAATGAGCAGTTCTTC,CASSPLGGRASYNEQFF
TRBV25-1,-,15,TRBD1,TRBJ1-1,TGTGCCAGCAGTGATGCAGGGGGGCCTTTTGGTGGAGCTTTCTTT,CASSDAGGPFGGAFF
TRBV4-2,-,13,-,TRBJ1-2,TGTGCCAGCAGCCAAGATTCAGGGTATGGCTACACCTTC,CASSQDSGYGYTF
TRBV10-3,-,14,-,TRBJ2-2,TGTGCCAACACGCCTAGCGTTGACACCGGGGAGCTGTTTTTT,CANTPSVDTGELFF
TRBV7-9,-,16,-,TRBJ2-1,TGTGCCAGCAGCGGCACGTCGGGAGTCCCCTACAATGAGCAGTTCTTC,CASSGTSGVPYNEQFF
TRBV9,once,12,-,TRBJ1-1,TGTGCCAGCAGCGTCCCCCGAGCTGAAGCTTTCTTT,CASSVPRAEAFF
TRBV7-3,-,14,TRBD1,TRBJ1-1,TGTGCCAGCAGCCTGACAGGGGGCTACGCTGAAGCTTTCTTT,CASSLTGGYAEAFF
TRBV28,-,14,-,TRBJ1-2,TGTGCCAGCAGTTCCTATTTCCGGGGTTGGGGCTACACCTTC,CASSSYFRGWGYTF
TRBV5-4,-,11,TRBD1,TRBJ1-1,TGTGCCAGCAGACGGGGACAGGAAGCTTTCTTT,CASRRGQEAFF
TRBV19,-,15,-,TRBJ1-2,TGTGCCAGTAGTATTCCCGGCGGGTCGGCCTATGGCTACACCTTC,CASSIPGGSAYGYTF
TRBV29-1,-,16,-,TRBJ2-1,TGCAGCGTTCGAACCCGCCCCCTCCGCGGTTACAATGAGCAGTTCTTC,CSVRTRPLRGYNEQFF
TRBV5-8,-,16,TRBD1,TRBJ1-1,TGTGCCAGCAGCTTGGCTGAGACAGGGAGATACACTGAAGCTTTCTTT,CASSLAETGRYTEAFF
TRBV19,-,13,-,TRBJ1-2,TGTGCCAGTAGTATCAACAGGTCGACAGGCTACACCTTC,CASSINRSTGYTF
TRBV2,-,14,TRBD1,TRBJ2-3,TGTGCCAGCAGCCGGGACAGGAACACAGATACGCAGTATTTT,CASSRDRNTDTQYF